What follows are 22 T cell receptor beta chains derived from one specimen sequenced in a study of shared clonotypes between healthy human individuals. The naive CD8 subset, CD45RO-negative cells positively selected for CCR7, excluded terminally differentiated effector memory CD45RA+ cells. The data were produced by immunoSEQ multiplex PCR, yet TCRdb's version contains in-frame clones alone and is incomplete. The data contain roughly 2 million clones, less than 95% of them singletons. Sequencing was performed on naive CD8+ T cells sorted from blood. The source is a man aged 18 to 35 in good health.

Written as DNA, the CDR3 is TGTGCCAGCAATCCCACCGGGAAGGTCCACGAGCAGTACTTC. Its protein product is CASNPTGKVHEQYF. The chain is built from TRBV11-2 and TRBJ2-7; D perhaps matches TRBD2 (5 bases). Germline V gives CDR1 SGHAT, CDR2 FQNNGV. The V end lost 7 bases, the J end lost 5 bases, and 18 bases lay between the germline ends. The CDR3 contains 14 residues.

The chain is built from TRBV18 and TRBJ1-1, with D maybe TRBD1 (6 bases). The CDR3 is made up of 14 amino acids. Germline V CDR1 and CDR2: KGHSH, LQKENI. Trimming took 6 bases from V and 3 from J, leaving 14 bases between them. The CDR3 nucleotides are TGTGCCAGCTCTCGGGTGAGGGGGGACACTGAAGCTTTCTTT. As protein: CASSRVRGDTEAFF.

Here the CDR3 DNA reads TGTGCCAGCAGTAGTATCGGGGGCGTGGTCGACGAGCAGTACTTC. Its protein is CASSSIGGVVDEQYF. V and J are TRBV28 and TRBJ2-7; possibly TRBD1 or TRBD2 for D (6 bases each). The CDR3 totals 15 residues. In germline, CDR1 is MDHEN, CDR2 SYDVKM. Trimming cost V 5 bases and J 5 bases, with 19 bases left between them. The variable domain in full, with the rest retrieved from reference TRBV28 and TRBJ2-7, is DVKVTQSSRYLVKRTGEKVFLECVQDMDHENMFWYRQDPGLGLRLIYFSYDVKMKEKGDIPEGYSVSREKKERFSLILESASTNQTSMYLCASSSIGGVVDEQYFGPGTRLTVT.

The CDR3 DNA reads as TGTGCCAGCAGCACTGGGACAGCCAATCAGCCCCAGCATTTT. It translates to CASSTGTANQPQHF. The chain uses TRBV7-9 and TRBJ1-5; 7 bases are shared with TRBD1. V shed 5 bases and J 3 bases; nucleotides not matched to a gene: 4. The CDR3 has 14 amino acids. The germline gives CDR1 SEHNR, CDR2 FQNEAQ (reference sequence).

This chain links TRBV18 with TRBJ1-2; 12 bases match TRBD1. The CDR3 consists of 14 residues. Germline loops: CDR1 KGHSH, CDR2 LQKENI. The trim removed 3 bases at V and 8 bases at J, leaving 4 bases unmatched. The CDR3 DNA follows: TGTGCCAGCTCACCGGGACAGGGGGCGAACGGCTACACCTTC. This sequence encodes CASSPGQGANGYTF.

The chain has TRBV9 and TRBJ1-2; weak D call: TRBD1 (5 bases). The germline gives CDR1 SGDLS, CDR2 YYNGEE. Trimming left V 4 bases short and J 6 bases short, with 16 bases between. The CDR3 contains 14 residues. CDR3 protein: CASSPDGTGDGYTF. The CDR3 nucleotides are TGTGCCAGCAGCCCTGACGGGACTGGGGATGGCTACACCTTC.

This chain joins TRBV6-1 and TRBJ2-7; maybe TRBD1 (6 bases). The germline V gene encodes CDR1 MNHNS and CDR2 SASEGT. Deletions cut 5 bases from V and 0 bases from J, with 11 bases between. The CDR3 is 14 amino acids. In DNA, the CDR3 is TGTGCCAGCAGTCAAACAGGGAGCTCCTACGAGCAGTACTTC. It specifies CASSQTGSSYEQYF.

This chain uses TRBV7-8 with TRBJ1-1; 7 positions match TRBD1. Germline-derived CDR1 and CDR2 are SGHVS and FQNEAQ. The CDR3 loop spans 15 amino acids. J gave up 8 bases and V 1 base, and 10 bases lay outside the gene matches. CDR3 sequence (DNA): TGTGCCAGCAGCTTAGACAGGGGACTGAGTATAGAAGCTTTCTTT. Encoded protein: CASSLDRGLSIEAFF.

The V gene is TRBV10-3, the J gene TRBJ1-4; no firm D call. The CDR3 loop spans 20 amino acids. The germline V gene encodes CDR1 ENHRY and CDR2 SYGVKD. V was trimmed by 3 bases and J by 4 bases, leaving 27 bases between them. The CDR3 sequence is CAISESVEKIYSGFNEKLFF. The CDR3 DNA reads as TGTGCCATCAGTGAAAGCGTAGAAAAAATCTACTCGGGGTTTAATGAAAAACTGTTTTTT.

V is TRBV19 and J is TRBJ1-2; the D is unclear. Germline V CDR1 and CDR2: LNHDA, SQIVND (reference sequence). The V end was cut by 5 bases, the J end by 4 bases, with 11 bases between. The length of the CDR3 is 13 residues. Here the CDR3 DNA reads TGTGCCAGTAGTGGCGGAACCCTCTATGGCTACACCTTC. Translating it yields CASSGGTLYGYTF.

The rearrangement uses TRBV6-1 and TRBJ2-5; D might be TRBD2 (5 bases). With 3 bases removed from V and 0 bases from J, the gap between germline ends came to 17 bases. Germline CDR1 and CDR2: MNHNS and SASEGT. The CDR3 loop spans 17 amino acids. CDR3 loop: CASSDTNPSLYQETQYF. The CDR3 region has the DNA TGTGCCAGCAGTGACACAAACCCTAGCCTATACCAAGAGACCCAGTACTTC.

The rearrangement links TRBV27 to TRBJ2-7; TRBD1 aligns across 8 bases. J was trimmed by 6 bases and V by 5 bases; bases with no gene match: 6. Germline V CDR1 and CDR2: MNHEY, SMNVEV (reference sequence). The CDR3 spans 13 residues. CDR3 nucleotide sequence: TGTGCCAGCAGTACAGGGACAGGAGGCGAGCAGTACTTC. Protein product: CASSTGTGGEQYF.

Written as DNA, the CDR3 is TGTGCCAGTACCCTGGGAAGACAGCCCCAGCATTTT. Protein product: CASTLGRQPQHF. J is TRBJ1-5 and V is TRBV19; D gene unclear. V gave up 7 bases and J gave up 7 bases, with 11 bases separating them. This CDR3 contains 12 residues. Germline V CDR1 and CDR2: LNHDA, SQIVND (reference sequence).

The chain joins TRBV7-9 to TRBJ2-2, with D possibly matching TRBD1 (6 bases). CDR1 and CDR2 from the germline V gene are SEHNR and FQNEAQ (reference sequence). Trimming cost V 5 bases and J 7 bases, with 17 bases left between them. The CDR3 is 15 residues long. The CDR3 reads CASSPAGQGHGELFF. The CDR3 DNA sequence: TGTGCCAGCAGCCCGGCCGGCCAGGGGCACGGGGAGCTGTTTTTT.

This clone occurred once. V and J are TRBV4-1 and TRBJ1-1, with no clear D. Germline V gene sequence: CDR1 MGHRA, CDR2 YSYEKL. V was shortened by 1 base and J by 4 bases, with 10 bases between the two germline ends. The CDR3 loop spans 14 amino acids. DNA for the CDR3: TGCGCCAGCAGCCAAGGGGGTATTGTCACTGAAGCTTTCTTT. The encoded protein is CASSQGGIVTEAFF.

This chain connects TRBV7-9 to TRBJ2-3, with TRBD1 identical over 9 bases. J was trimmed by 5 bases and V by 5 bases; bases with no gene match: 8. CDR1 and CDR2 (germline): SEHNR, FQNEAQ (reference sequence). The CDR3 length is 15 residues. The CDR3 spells CASSPPQGARDTQYF. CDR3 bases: TGTGCCAGCAGCCCTCCACAGGGGGCACGAGATACGCAGTATTTT.

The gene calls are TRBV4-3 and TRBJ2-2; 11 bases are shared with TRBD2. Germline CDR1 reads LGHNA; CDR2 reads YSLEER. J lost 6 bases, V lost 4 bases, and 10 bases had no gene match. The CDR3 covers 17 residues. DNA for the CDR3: TGCGCCAGCAGCCCTAGCGCTAGCGGGAGGTGGTCCGGGGAGCTGTTTTTT. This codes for CASSPSASGRWSGELFF.

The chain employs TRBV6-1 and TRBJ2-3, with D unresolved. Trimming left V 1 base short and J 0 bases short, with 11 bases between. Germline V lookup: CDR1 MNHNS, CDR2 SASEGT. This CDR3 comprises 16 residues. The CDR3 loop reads CASSEGSGSSTDTQYF. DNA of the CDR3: TGTGCCAGCAGTGAAGGCTCGGGCAGCAGCACAGATACGCAGTATTTT.

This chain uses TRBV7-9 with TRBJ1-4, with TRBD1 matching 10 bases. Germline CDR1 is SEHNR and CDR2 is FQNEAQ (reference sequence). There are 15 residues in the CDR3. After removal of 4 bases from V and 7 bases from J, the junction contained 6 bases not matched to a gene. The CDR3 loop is CASSYWTGGFEKLFF. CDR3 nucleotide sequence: TGTGCCAGCAGCTACTGGACAGGGGGGTTTGAAAAACTGTTTTTT.

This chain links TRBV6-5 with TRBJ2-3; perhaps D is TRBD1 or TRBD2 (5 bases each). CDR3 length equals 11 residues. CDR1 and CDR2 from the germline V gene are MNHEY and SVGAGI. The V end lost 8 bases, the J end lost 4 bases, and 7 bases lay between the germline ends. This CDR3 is CASEGPDTQYF. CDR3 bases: TGTGCCAGCGAGGGACCAGATACGCAGTATTTT.

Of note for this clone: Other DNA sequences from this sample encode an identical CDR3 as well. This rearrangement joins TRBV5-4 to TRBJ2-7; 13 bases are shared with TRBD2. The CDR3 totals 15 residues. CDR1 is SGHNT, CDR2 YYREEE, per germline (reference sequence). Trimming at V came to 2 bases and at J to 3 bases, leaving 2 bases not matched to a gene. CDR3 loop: CASSFGTSGIYEQYF. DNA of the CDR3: TGTGCCAGCAGCTTTGGGACTAGCGGGATCTACGAGCAGTACTTC.

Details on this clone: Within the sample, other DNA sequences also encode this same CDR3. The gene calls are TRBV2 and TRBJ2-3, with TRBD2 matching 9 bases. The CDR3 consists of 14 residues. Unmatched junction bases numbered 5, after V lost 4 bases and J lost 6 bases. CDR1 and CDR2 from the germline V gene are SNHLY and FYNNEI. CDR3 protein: CASSGLAGTDTQYF. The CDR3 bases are TGTGCCAGCAGTGGTCTAGCGGGGACCGATACGCAGTATTTT.